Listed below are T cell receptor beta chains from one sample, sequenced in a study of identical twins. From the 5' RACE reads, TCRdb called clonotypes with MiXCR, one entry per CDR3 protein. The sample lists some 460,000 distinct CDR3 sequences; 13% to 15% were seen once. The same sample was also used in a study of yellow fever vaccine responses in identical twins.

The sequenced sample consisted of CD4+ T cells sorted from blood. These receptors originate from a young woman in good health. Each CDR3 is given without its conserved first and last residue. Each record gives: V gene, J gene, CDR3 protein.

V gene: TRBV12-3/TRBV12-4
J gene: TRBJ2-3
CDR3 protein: ASSSGTITDTQY

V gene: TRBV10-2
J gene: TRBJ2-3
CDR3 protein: ASTGGSDTQY

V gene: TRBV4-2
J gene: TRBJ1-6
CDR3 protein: ASSQVTQPPLH

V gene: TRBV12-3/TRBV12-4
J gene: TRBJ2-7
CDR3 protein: ASRRTGVYEQY

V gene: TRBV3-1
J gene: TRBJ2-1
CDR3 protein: ASSLDSLSYNEQF

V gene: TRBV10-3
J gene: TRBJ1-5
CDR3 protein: AISEFPGESNQPQH

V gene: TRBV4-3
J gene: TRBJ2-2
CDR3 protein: ASSQDHSGSSPGELF

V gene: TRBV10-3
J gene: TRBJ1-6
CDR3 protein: AISESEISYNSPLH

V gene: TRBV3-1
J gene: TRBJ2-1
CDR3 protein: ASSTRDYNEQF

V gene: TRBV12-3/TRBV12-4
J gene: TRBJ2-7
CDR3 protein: ASSLAGGFYEQY

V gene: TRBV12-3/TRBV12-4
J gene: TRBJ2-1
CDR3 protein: ASSLALKASGRLDEQF

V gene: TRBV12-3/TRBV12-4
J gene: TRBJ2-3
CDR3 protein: ASSFLRGGTDTQY

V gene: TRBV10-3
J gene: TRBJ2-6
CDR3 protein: AISAQGHHSGANVLT

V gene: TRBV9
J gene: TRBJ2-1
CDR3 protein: ASSVGGGGATEQF

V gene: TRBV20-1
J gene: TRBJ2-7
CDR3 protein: SARLAGVSSYEQY

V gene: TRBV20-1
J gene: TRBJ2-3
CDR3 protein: SASIRRGADTQY

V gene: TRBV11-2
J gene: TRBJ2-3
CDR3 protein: ASSLELSYTDTQY

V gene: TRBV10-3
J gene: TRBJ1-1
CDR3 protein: AIRGQGIDSEAF

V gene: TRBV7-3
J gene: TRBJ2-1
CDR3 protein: ASSSISGDHNEQF

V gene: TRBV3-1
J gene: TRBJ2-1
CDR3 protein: ASSQVGAEQF

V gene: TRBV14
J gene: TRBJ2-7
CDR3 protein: ASSQVSGRNYEQY

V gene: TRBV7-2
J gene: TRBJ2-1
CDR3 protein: ASLGGRGAYNEQF

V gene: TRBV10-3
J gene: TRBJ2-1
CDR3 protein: AISEKGLGGGDINEQF

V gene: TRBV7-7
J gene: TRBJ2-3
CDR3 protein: ASSRDRLDTQY

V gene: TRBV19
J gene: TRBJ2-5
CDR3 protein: ASKGGGNQETQY

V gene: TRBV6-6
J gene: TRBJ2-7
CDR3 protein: ATRIGAEQY

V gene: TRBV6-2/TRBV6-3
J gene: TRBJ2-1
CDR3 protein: ASSLDRGVYNEQF

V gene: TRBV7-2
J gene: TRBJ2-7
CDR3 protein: ASRRRTGSSYEQY

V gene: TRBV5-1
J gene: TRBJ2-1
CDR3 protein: ASTRGGPSDEQF

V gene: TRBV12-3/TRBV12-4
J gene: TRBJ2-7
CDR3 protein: ASSISRKSYEQY

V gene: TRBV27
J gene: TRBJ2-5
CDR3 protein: ASSLRLAGMETQY

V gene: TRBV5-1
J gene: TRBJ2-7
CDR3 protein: ASTPGGQGDYEQY

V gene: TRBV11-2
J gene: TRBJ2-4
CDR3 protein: ASSLDRERAKNIQY

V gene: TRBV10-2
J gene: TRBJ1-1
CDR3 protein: ASTPRDRGSEAF

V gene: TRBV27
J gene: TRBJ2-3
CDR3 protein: ASSPRGRGLAPDTQY

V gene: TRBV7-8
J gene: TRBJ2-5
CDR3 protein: ASSYGLLQETQY

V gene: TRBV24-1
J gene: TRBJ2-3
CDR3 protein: ATSDRDRTDTQY

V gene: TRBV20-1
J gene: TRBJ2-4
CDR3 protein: SARQGQARNIQY

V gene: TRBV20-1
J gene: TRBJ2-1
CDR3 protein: SATGTGGNEQF

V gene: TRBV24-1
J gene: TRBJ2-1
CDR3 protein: ATSGQTVGRSEQF

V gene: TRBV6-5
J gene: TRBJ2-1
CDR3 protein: ASSYSTSGRRSEQF

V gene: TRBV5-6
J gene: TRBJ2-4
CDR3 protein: ASSLGLAGTNIQY

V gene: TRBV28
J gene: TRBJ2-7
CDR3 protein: ASTPDRGRGHEQY

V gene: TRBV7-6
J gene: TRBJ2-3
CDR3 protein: ASSLGFGFQSTHTDTQY

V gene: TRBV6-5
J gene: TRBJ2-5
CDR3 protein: ASSYSILQETQY

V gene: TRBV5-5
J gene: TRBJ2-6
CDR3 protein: ASSWARTVMGGANVLT

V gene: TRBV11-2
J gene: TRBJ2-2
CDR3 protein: ASSSPETGIGELF

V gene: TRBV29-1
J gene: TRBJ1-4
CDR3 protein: SARQGDEKLF

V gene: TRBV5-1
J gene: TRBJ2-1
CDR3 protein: ASSLALGSYNEQF

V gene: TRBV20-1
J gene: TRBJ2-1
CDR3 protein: SAALAGGPFEQF

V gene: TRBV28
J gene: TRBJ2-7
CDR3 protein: ASRTSGRGEQY

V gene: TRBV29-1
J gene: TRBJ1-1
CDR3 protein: RGGQNMNTEAF

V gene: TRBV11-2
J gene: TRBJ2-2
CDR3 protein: ASSPPRTGELF

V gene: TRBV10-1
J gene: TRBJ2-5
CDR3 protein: ASSEGQGVRETQY